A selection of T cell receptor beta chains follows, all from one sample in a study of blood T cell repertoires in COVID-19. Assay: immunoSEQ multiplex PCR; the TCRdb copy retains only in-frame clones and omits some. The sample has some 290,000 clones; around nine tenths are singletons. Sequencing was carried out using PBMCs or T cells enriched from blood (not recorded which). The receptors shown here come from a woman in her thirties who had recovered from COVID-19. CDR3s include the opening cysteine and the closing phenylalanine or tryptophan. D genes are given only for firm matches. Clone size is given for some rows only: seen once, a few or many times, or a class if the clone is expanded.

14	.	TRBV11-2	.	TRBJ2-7	CASSMYRESYEQYF	TGTGCCAGCAGCATGTACAGGGAGTCCTACGAGCAGTACTTC
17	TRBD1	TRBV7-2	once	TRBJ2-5	CASSLAGFGTGQETQYF	TGTGCCAGCAGCTTAGCGGGGTTCGGGACAGGGCAAGAGACCCAGTACTTC
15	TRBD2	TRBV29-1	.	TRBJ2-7	CSVELALAGSHEQYF	TGCAGCGTTGAATTAGCTCTAGCGGGAAGCCACGAGCAGTACTTC
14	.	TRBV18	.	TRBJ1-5	CASSPQDGDQPQHF	TGTGCCAGCTCACCCCAAGACGGGGATCAGCCCCAGCATTTT
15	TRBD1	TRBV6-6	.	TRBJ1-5	CASSWDRRSNQPQHF	TGTGCCAGCAGCTGGGACAGACGAAGCAATCAGCCCCAGCATTTT
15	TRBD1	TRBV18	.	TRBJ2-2	CASSPGTVNTGELFF	TGTGCCAGCTCACCTGGGACAGTGAACACCGGGGAGCTGTTTTTT
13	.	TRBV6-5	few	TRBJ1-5	CASSRQMNQPQHF	TGTGCCAGCAGCAGACAGATGAATCAGCCCCAGCATTTT
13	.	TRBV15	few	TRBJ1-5	CATSRGSGQPQHF	TGTGCCACCAGCAGAGGGTCGGGGCAGCCCCAGCATTTT
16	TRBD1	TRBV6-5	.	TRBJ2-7	CASSYSSGGSPYEQYF	TGTGCCAGCAGTTACTCGTCAGGGGGCAGTCCCTACGAGCAGTACTTC
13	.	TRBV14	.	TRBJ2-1	CASSQESGGQQFF	TGTGCCAGCAGCCAAGAATCAGGCGGGCAGCAGTTCTTC
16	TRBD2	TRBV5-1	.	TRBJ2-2	CASSLPTSGSTGELFF	TGCGCCAGCAGCTTGCCGACTAGCGGGAGTACCGGGGAGCTGTTTTTT
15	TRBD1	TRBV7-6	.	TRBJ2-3	CASSSLTGGTDTQYF	TGTGCCAGCAGCTCCTTGACAGGGGGAACAGATACGCAGTATTTT
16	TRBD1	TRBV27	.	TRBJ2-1	CASTRTGGDSYNEQFF	TGTGCCAGCACCCGGACAGGGGGGGACTCCTACAATGAGCAGTTCTTC
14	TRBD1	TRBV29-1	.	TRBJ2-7	CSVRRGTGALGQYF	TGCAGCGTCCGGAGGGGGACAGGGGCGTTGGGGCAGTACTTC
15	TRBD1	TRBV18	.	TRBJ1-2	CASSPQDRVSYGYTF	TGTGCCAGCTCACCCCAAGACAGGGTTTCCTATGGCTACACCTTC
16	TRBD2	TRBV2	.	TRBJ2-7	CASRTTSGSTNYEQYF	TGTGCCAGCAGGACGACTAGCGGGAGTACTAACTACGAGCAGTACTTC
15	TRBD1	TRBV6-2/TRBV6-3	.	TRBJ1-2	CASSFRGQSTYGYTF	TGTGCCAGCAGTTTCCGGGGACAGTCGACCTATGGCTACACCTTC
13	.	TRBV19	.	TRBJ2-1	CASSREIFNEQFF	TGTGCCAGTAGTCGGGAGATATTTAATGAGCAGTTCTTC
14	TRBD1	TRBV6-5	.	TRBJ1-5	CASSTIMDRARQHF	TGTGCCAGCAGTACCATAATGGACAGGGCGCGCCAGCATTTT
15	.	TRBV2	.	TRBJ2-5	CASEGELAFGKTQYF	TGTGCCAGCGAGGGGGAACTAGCGTTCGGGAAGACCCAGTACTTC
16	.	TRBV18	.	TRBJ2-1	CASSPLMSGTYNEQFF	TGTGCCAGCTCACCACTTATGAGCGGCACCTACAATGAGCAGTTCTTC
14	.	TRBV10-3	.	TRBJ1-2	CAISSYRENYGYTF	TGTGCCATCAGTTCCTACAGGGAGAACTATGGCTACACCTTC
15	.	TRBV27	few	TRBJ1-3	CASSLEARPGNTIYF	TGTGCCAGCAGTTTAGAGGCAAGACCTGGAAACACCATATATTTT
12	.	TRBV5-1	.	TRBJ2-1	CASSFAIQEQFF	TGCGCCAGCAGCTTCGCCATACAGGAGCAGTTCTTC
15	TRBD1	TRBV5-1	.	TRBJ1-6	CASSLAGQGRSPLHF	TGCGCCAGCAGCTTGGCCGGACAGGGGCGATCACCCCTCCACTTT
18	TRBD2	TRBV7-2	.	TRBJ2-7	CASSSLRTSETSSYEQYF	TGTGCCAGCAGCTCCCTCCGGACTAGCGAGACGAGCTCCTACGAGCAGTACTTC
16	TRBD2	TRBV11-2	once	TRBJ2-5	CASSPRLAGAEETQYF	TGTGCCAGCAGCCCCCGACTAGCGGGAGCGGAAGAGACCCAGTACTTC